What follows are 10 T cell receptor beta chains derived from one specimen sequenced in a study of CD8 T cells in ankylosing spondylitis. Notes on the study in general: Apparently characteristic of ankylosing spondylitis blood was a TCR beta motif (roughly eight highly homologous variants).

TCRdb independently ran MiXCR on the 5' RACE reads; one entry per CDR3 protein. The table lists fewer than 650,000 distinct CDR3 sequences, about an eighth of them singletons. Antigens of these TCRs are unknown. Sequenced material: blood, either unsorted or a sorted T cell fraction (not recorded which). These TCRs come from a male donor with ankylosing spondylitis.

In its sample, this clonotype was seen many times. The rearrangement joins TRBV27 to TRBJ2-1; a weak D match, TRBD2 (5 bases). Germline CDR1 MNHEY, CDR2 SMNVEV (reference sequence). Trimming shortened V by 6 bases and J by 0 bases, and 12 bases separated the two germline ends. This CDR3 is built from 15 residues. In DNA, the CDR3 is TGTGCCAGCAGCGTCAGCCGGGACTCCTACAATGAGCAGTTCTTC. Protein sequence: CASSVSRDSYNEQFF.

The chain carries TRBV27 and TRBJ2-7, with 12 nucleotides matching TRBD2. V gave up 2 bases and J gave up 7 bases; unmatched junction bases: 3. The CDR3 has 14 residues. The germline CDR1 and CDR2 sequences are MNHEY and SMNVEV (reference sequence). The CDR3 DNA reads as TGTGCCAGCAGTTTACTAGCGGGAGGGTCTGAGCAGTACTTC. This translates into CASSLLAGGSEQYF.

The V call is TRBV7-2, the J call TRBJ2-5, with 7 bases fitting TRBD2. CDR3 size: 14 residues. V was pared by 3 bases and J by 4 bases, with 5 bases of the junction left unmatched. Germline V lookup: CDR1 SGHTA, CDR2 FQGNSA. CDR3 region: CASSFLSGGETQYF. The CDR3 DNA reads TGTGCCAGCAGCTTCCTTTCGGGGGGAGAGACCCAGTACTTC. The complete variable domain, with remaining parts taken from reference TRBV7-2 and TRBJ2-5, reads GAGVSQSPSNKVTEKGKDVELRCDPISGHTALYWYRQSLGQGLEFLIYFQGNSAPDKSGLPSDRFSAERTGGSVSTLTIQRTQQEDSAVYLCASSFLSGGETQYFGPGTRLLVL.

The chain recombines TRBV5-1 with TRBJ1-1; D ambiguous. Germline CDR1 and CDR2: SGHRS and YFSETQ. The CDR3 consists of 16 residues. Trimming stripped 4 bases from V and 1 base from J, with 17 bases between. The CDR3 DNA reads TGCGCCAGCAGCCCCATGGTTGAGAGTTGGAACACTGAAGCTTTCTTT. Its protein is CASSPMVESWNTEAFF.

The chain carries TRBV20-1 and TRBJ2-7, with a weak D call TRBD1 (6 bases). The CDR3 covers 12 residues. V was trimmed by 4 bases and J by 7 bases, leaving 14 bases between them. Per the germline V gene, CDR1 is DFQATT and CDR2 is SNEGSKA (reference sequence). Written as DNA, the CDR3 is TGCAGTGCTACCAGGACAGCCTCGGAGCAGTACTTC. It encodes CSATRTASEQYF.

This chain links TRBV2 with TRBJ2-1; a possible D gene is TRBD2 (5 bases). Germline CDR1 and CDR2: SNHLY and FYNNEI. Trimming stripped 8 bases from V and 0 bases from J, with 11 bases between. CDR3 size: 14 residues. The DNA for the CDR3 is TGTGCCAGCGGGAGCGGTAGCTCCTACAATGAGCAGTTCTTC. This codes for CASGSGSSYNEQFF.

The chain is built from TRBV7-2 and TRBJ2-1, with 14 positions matching TRBD2. The CDR3 has 17 amino acids. Per germline, CDR1 SGHTA and CDR2 FQGNSA. The junction had 6 bases not matched to a gene; V was cut back by 4 bases and J by 4 bases. The DNA of the CDR3 is TGTGCCAGCAGCTCGGGACTAGCGGGAGCAGGGTACAATGAGCAGTTCTTC. This codes for CASSSGLAGAGYNEQFF.

This clonotype was picked up a small number of times. The J gene is TRBJ2-2, the V gene TRBV6-1; 9 bases fit TRBD2. CDR1 is MNHNS and CDR2 is SASEGT in the germline V gene. With V trimmed by 6 bases and J by 5 bases, 4 bases remained unmatched. There are 14 residues in the CDR3. The CDR3 DNA reads TGTGCCAGCAGAGGACTAGCGAGTACCGGGGAGCTGTTTTTT. Protein: CASRGLASTGELFF.

The J gene is TRBJ2-5, the V gene TRBV20-1, with 13 nucleotides matching TRBD2. V gave up 7 bases and J gave up 5 bases; unmatched junction bases: 10. This CDR3 is built from 15 residues. Germline V lookup: CDR1 DFQATT, CDR2 SNEGSKA (reference sequence). The CDR3 sequence: CSVRPGTSGTETQYF. The DNA of the CDR3 is TGCAGTGTCCGCCCCGGGACTAGCGGGACGGAGACCCAGTACTTC.

On this clonotype: The junction departs from the called germline gene at one end, perhaps through a read error. CDR3 nucleotides: TGTGCCAGCAGCCTAGCCGAAAGGGGCAATCAGCCCCAGCATTTT. It codes for CASSLAERGNQPQHF. This chain uses TRBV7-8 with TRBJ1-5; D unresolved. The germline CDR1 and CDR2 sequences are SGHVS and FQNEAQ. The CDR3 runs to 15 residues.